This T cell receptor (beta chain) was sequenced during a study of vaccination effects on CD4 cells after COVID-19 (dated by TCRdb to the early 2020s). General notes on the study: In the ViraFEST assay, PBMC were stimulated with viral peptide pools, and TCR sequencing was then used to find antigen-specific CD4+ T cell clonotypes based on their expansion. Roughly 2.1 million PBMC per well were cultured in IMDM with about 4.8% human AB serum, 7.5 to 10 IU/ml IL-2 and gentamicin, plus 10 ug/ml peptides. Pre-vaccine samples were drawn from a couple of convalescent patients 16 days and one week before the first dose, at 142 and 148 days after COVID-19 diagnosis. In the study, cultures from other donors were sequenced using the Oncomine TCR Beta short-read assay on an Illumina iSeq 100. Participants received two doses of either the BNT162b2 or the mRNA-1273 mRNA SARS-CoV-2 vaccine. A total of 10 COVID-19 convalescent patients and several SARS-CoV-2-naive healthy vaccine recipients were included in the full study. SARS-CoV-2 spike-specific CD4+ TCR repertoires from before and after mRNA vaccination were compared in COVID-19 convalescent patients and in infection-naive vaccine recipients.

Library creation used the immunoSEQ multiplex PCR assay. DNA from the cultured, isolated CD4+ T cells was subjected to TCR beta CDR3 sequencing. As for the original processing: The analysis removed non-productive TCR sequences, trimmed reads to the CDR3 region, and retained only CDR3s that were 7 or more amino acids long. The MANAFEST web app was used to identify antigen-specific clonotypes by comparing expansion in peptide wells with expansion in reference cultures. For clones to be considered positive, expansion at FDR<0.05 versus reference and all other wells, an odds ratio above 5, and a frequency above 0.1% in two replicate wells were required. Clonotypes significantly expanded in SARS-CoV-2 spike wells and in at least one common cold coronavirus spike condition were defined as cross-reactive. Levenshtein distance calculated with the stringdist R package was used to assess CDR3 similarity, and unrooted trees were constructed with ape in R 3.6.1. TCRdb retrieved this table from immuneACCESS and kept in-frame rearrangements only. Not all clones are present; in checked studies, unresolved V genes account for under half, and no reason is known for the remainder. V and J calls and clone size follow that table, whereas D and trimming were derived from the DNA. This sample has approximately 47,000 clones in its table, and more than 75% of those were observed once. Together, the top ten hold roughly 12% of the sample.

Study-wide findings and limitations: The study was limited by a small number of convalescent patients, and early post-infection timepoints were lacking. In convalescent patients, the post-vaccine spike-reactive repertoire consisted mainly of new vaccine-induced clones, largely distinct from infection-induced clones. Clones induced by infection and clones induced by vaccination both contracted markedly at late timepoints after vaccination, which fits with T cell responses waning over time.

After more than 9 days of culture, CD4+ T cells were isolated with the EasySep CD4+ T cell isolation kit. PCR-confirmed SARS-CoV-2 infection had occurred in convalescent patients between March and December 2020, before the Alpha, Beta and Delta variants emerged in the United States. On days 3 and 7, half of the culture medium was replaced with fresh IL-2-containing medium. Unless otherwise noted, each peptide stimulation condition was cultured in triplicate wells. Using Ficoll-Paque Plus gradient centrifugation, PBMC were separated from whole blood and then either used fresh or cryopreserved at -140C. Genomic DNA was extracted from cultured CD4+ T cells with the QIAamp micro DNA kit. This clone was counted a single time. This clone's antigen is unknown. No base quality information exists; no much larger clone differs at one position. The CDR3 goes from the cysteine to the phenylalanine over 16 residues. The read is trimmed to its CDR3 DNA, 48 bases read in frame from base 1. The V and J ends are trimmed by 6 bases and 2 bases, leaving 17 bases between them. The germline V gene (reference sequence) gives CDR1 as MNHEY and CDR2 as SMNVEV.

This TCR was recovered from a human donor who had a prior SARS-CoV-2 infection. The sample in question was CD4+ T cells from PBMCs cultured without peptide, obtained before COVID-19 vaccination. The V and J segments used are TRBV27 and TRBJ1-5; TRBD1 is a possible D gene, resting on 6 matching bases. CDR3 protein: CASSRRTAQGNQPQHF. The nucleotide sequence reads TGTGCCAGCAGCCGTCGGACAGCTCAAGGCAATCAGCCCCAGCATTTT.